The rows below give T cell receptor beta chains drawn from one sample of a study of cytomegalovirus exposure and HLA in healthy donors. The protocol was immunoSEQ multiplex PCR, while the TCRdb copy is restricted to in-frame clones and leaves out a portion. The table includes under 70,000 clones, about 73% detected once. Input material: PBMCs. The source is a woman in her sixties or seventies in good health and CMV-seropositive. CDR3s include the opening cysteine and the closing phenylalanine or tryptophan. The D gene is left open where the match is weak. A row's size may be missing; if present it is once, few, many or a size class.

TRBJ2-7 . TRBD1 16 TRBV27 TGTGCCAGCAGTCGAAAACCACAGGGGGTCGAATACGAGCAGTACTTC CASSRKPQGVEYEQYF
TRBJ1-5 . TRBD1 17 TRBV2 TGTGCCAGCAGTGAGAGCGGGACAGGGGGCTCGGATCAGCCCCAGCATTTT CASSESGTGGSDQPQHF
TRBJ2-3 . . 15 TRBV4-3 TGCGCCAGCAGCCAAGACCCCCTACTCAAAGATACGCAGTATTTT CASSQDPLLKDTQYF
TRBJ1-2 . . 14 TRBV6-1 TGTGCCAGCAGTAGAACCGGGAGTAACTATGGCTACACCTTC CASSRTGSNYGYTF
TRBJ2-7 . TRBD2 12 TRBV7-2 TGTGCCAGCAGCTCCTCCCCGGGGGGGCAGTACTTC CASSSSPGGQYF
TRBJ2-7 . . 12 TRBV5-4 TGTGCCAGCAGCTTTAGGGAGAGCGAGCAGTACTTC CASSFRESEQYF
TRBJ2-6 . . 17 TRBV9 TGTGCCAGCAGCCTAGAGATGGGAGGACCTGGGGCCAACGTCCTGACTTTC CASSLEMGGPGANVLTF
TRBJ2-3 . . 15 TRBV5-1 TGCGCCAGCAGCTTGCAGGACTCTAGCACAGATACGCAGTATTTT CASSLQDSSTDTQYF
TRBJ2-7 . . 13 TRBV30 TGTGCCTGGAGTGTTGGTAGCTGGTACGAGCAGTACTTC CAWSVGSWYEQYF
TRBJ2-1 . . 14 TRBV5-5 TGTGCCAGCAGCTCTAGGGACTCGTACAATGAGCAGTTCTTC CASSSRDSYNEQFF
TRBJ1-1 . . 14 TRBV27 TGTGCCAGCAGCCTGGGAGTTATGAGCACTGAAGCTTTCTTT CASSLGVMSTEAFF
TRBJ1-2 . . 13 TRBV7-2 TGTGCCAGCAGCTCGACAGACACGTATGGCTACACCTTC CASSSTDTYGYTF
TRBJ1-6 . . 13 TRBV14 TGTGCCAGCAGCCCCAAACTAAATTCACCCCTCCACTTT CASSPKLNSPLHF
TRBJ2-2 . TRBD2 14 TRBV10-3 TGTGCCATCAGTGGAAGCGGGGGGGTCGGGGAGCTGTTTTTT CAISGSGGVGELFF
TRBJ2-4 . . 14 TRBV18 TGTGCCAGCTCACCACCTCCCCAGGGGAGCATTCAGTACTTC CASSPPPQGSIQYF
TRBJ1-6 . TRBD1 14 TRBV6-6 TGTGCCAGCAGTTCGACAGGGGATAATTCACCCCTCCACTTT CASSSTGDNSPLHF
TRBJ2-5 once . 13 TRBV12-5 TGTGCTAGTGGCTCCTCAGGGGAAGAGACCCAGTACTTC CASGSSGEETQYF
TRBJ1-5 . . 13 TRBV6-5 TGTGCCAGCAGTTACTCGAGTTTCCAGCCCCAGCATTTT CASSYSSFQPQHF
TRBJ2-3 . . 16 TRBV10-3 TGTGCCATCAGTGCGGGGGCTGCGGGGGGCACAGATACGCAGTATTTT CAISAGAAGGTDTQYF
TRBJ2-7 . . 11 TRBV2 TGTGCCAGCAGTGAATACTACGAGCAGTACTTC CASSEYYEQYF
TRBJ2-7 . TRBD1 15 TRBV6-5 TGTGCCAGCAGTTACCGGGGACAGGGTCTTAGCGAGCAGTACTTC CASSYRGQGLSEQYF
TRBJ1-2 . . 15 TRBV27 TGTGCCAGCAGTCCAGGGGACCGTCCTAACTATGGCTACACCTTC CASSPGDRPNYGYTF
TRBJ1-1 . TRBD1 15 TRBV6-5 TGTGCCAGCAGTTTATGGACAGGGGGGAACACTGAAGCTTTCTTT CASSLWTGGNTEAFF
TRBJ1-2 . . 13 TRBV7-2 TGTGCCAGCAGCCCCCGTGACTCTTATGGCTACACCTTC CASSPRDSYGYTF
TRBJ2-7 . . 11 TRBV5-8 TGTGCCAGCAGCTTGGTGGGCGCCGGGTACTTC CASSLVGAGYF
TRBJ2-1 . . 12 TRBV2 TGTGCCAGCAGTTTACAGGGCGTTGAGCAGTTCTTC CASSLQGVEQFF
TRBJ2-7 . . 14 TRBV6-1 TGTGCCAGCAGTTGGACGGAGGTAAACTACGAGCAGTACTTC CASSWTEVNYEQYF
TRBJ1-5 few . 15 TRBV2 TGTGCCAGCAGCGCCGGGTGGAATAGCAATCAGCCCCAGCATTTT CASSAGWNSNQPQHF
TRBJ1-2 . TRBD1 13 TRBV7-2 TGTGCCAGCAGCCAGAGGACAGGCTATGGCTACACCTTC CASSQRTGYGYTF
TRBJ1-1 . . 14 TRBV6-6 TGTGCCAGCAGTTACACAGGGATGTACACTGAAGCTTTCTTT CASSYTGMYTEAFF
TRBJ1-3 . . 15 TRBV7-9 TGTGCCAGCACCGAGGTCCCTCCCTCTGGAAACACCATATATTTT CASTEVPPSGNTIYF
TRBJ2-3 once TRBD2 16 TRBV5-1 TGCGCCAGCAGCCCCGGGACTAGCGGGGGGGCAGATACGCAGTATTTT CASSPGTSGGADTQYF
TRBJ1-2 . TRBD1 15 TRBV4-1 TGCGCCAGCAGCCAATTACCGGGACAGGGGGAACGCTACACCTTC CASSQLPGQGERYTF
TRBJ1-5 . . 14 TRBV6-1 TGTGCCAGCAGTTTCCGGGGAGGGGATCAGCCCCAGCATTTT CASSFRGGDQPQHF
TRBJ1-1 few . 15 TRBV5-1 TGCGCCAGCAGCCCCGAGGGGGGGGGAAACACTGAAGCTTTCTTT CASSPEGGGNTEAFF
TRBJ2-1 . TRBD2 14 TRBV7-8 TGTGCCAGCAGAGTAGCGGGGGGGGACAATGAGCAGTTCTTC CASRVAGGDNEQFF
TRBJ1-4 . TRBD1 15 TRBV2 TGTGCCAGCATTAGGGGGCCAGGGTTGGATGAAAAACTGTTTTTT CASIRGPGLDEKLFF
TRBJ1-1 . TRBD1 14 TRBV18 TGTGCCAGCTCACAGGGACAGGGGGACCCTGAAGCTTTCTTT CASSQGQGDPEAFF
TRBJ1-3 . TRBD1 13 TRBV5-1 TGCGCCAGCAGCGTCGGGACAGTTGACACCATATATTTT CASSVGTVDTIYF
TRBJ1-1 few . 12 TRBV6-6 TGTGCCAGCAGCGGGGGTGGCACTGAAGCTTTCTTT CASSGGGTEAFF
TRBJ2-7 . TRBD1 14 TRBV5-6 TGTGCCGGCAGCCAGGGACAGCGTACCTACGAGCAGTACTTC CAGSQGQRTYEQYF
TRBJ1-2 few TRBD1 14 TRBV30 TGTGCCTGGAACGACAGGGACCTCAGCTATGGCTACACCTTC CAWNDRDLSYGYTF
TRBJ2-3 . TRBD1 15 TRBV7-2 TGTGCCAGCAGTACGGGACAGATTGTCACAGATACGCAGTATTTT CASSTGQIVTDTQYF
TRBJ1-2 . . 15 TRBV19 TGTGCCAGTAGTATCCCGGACAAAAGGAACTATGGCTACACCTTC CASSIPDKRNYGYTF
TRBJ2-1 . . 13 TRBV12-5 TGTGCTAGCGCCGGGACACACTACAATGAGCAGTTCTTC CASAGTHYNEQFF